A selection of T cell receptor beta chains follows, all from one sample in a study of beta chain features in type 1 diabetes. The data were produced by immunoSEQ multiplex PCR, yet TCRdb's version contains in-frame clones alone and is incomplete. This table has 130,000 to 150,000 clones, about 10% appearing once. The specimen was naive CD4+ T cells from blood. The receptors derive from a man aged 18 to 30 in good health. The CDR3 runs from the conserved cysteine through the conserved F or W. The order of the fields is D gene, clone size, V gene, J gene, CDR3 protein, CDR3 DNA. A D gene is named only where the DNA matches it firmly. Rows may omit the clone size; those that give it use once, few, many or a size class.

>.|few|TRBV19|TRBJ1-2
CASSIRDIGIYGYTF
TGTGCCAGTAGTATACGGGACATAGGAATCTATGGCTACACCTTC
>.|few|TRBV5-4|TRBJ2-7
CASSRDTSYEQYF
TGTGCCAGCAGCCGGGACACCTCCTACGAGCAGTACTTC
>TRBD1|.|TRBV19|TRBJ2-2
CASSIGRDRGAGELFF
TGTGCCAGTAGTATAGGAAGGGACAGGGGGGCCGGGGAGCTGTTTTTT
>.|few|TRBV18|TRBJ1-3
CASSPLNSRSGNTIYF
TGTGCCAGCTCACCACTTAACAGCCGCTCTGGAAACACCATATATTTT
>TRBD1|.|TRBV13|TRBJ1-2
CASSSDRGQIYGYTF
TGTGCCAGCAGCTCGGACAGGGGGCAAATCTATGGCTACACCTTC
>.|many|TRBV4-2|TRBJ2-2
CASSQETHPNTGELFF
TGTGCCAGCAGCCAAGAGACTCACCCGAACACCGGGGAGCTGTTTTTT
>TRBD1|few|TRBV6-6|TRBJ2-1
CASARGTGGFNEQFF
TGTGCCAGCGCCCGAGGGACAGGGGGCTTTAATGAGCAGTTCTTC
>.|few|TRBV28|TRBJ2-5
CASSLAGSRETQYF
TGTGCCAGCAGTTTAGCGGGGAGTAGAGAGACCCAGTACTTC
>.|few|TRBV7-9|TRBJ2-5
CASSFQGEKETQYF
TGTGCCAGCAGCTTTCAAGGAGAGAAAGAGACCCAGTACTTC
>.|many|TRBV27|TRBJ2-3
CASSHTDTQYF
TGTGCCAGCAGTCACACAGATACGCAGTATTTT